This is a list of T cell receptor beta chains from one sample in a study of blood T cell repertoires in COVID-19. The data were produced by immunoSEQ multiplex PCR, yet TCRdb's version contains in-frame clones alone and is incomplete. The sample includes about 190,000 clones, roughly 73% of them seen just once. The sequenced sample consisted of peripheral blood. The receptors derive from a woman over 75 with active or convalescent COVID-19. Both conserved end residues are part of each CDR3. D genes are given only for firm matches. Size is omitted from some rows. Given values are once, few, many or a class for expanded clones.

clone_size j_call v_call d_call cdr3_nt cdr3_aa
- TRBJ1-2 TRBV5-5 - TGTGCCAGCAGCCCGCGGGACCGACAAATCTATGGCTACACCTTC CASSPRDRQIYGYTF
- TRBJ1-1 TRBV27 - TGTGCCAGCAGTTTAGACACCGGGAACACTGAAGCTTTCTTT CASSLDTGNTEAFF
- TRBJ2-1 TRBV7-6 - TGTGCCAGCAGCTTAGAGGGACACCTGAGCTCCTACAATGAGCAGTTCTTC CASSLEGHLSSYNEQFF
- TRBJ2-3 TRBV7-2 - TGTGCCAGCAGCTTGCGGCCAGATACGCAGTATTTT CASSLRPDTQYF
- TRBJ1-6 TRBV7-9 - TGTGCCAGCAGCTTCCTACAGGGCCCAGGATCACCCCTCCACTTT CASSFLQGPGSPLHF
- TRBJ1-2 TRBV6-1 - TGTGCCAGCAGGACCGGGGGGCAACACTATGGCTACACCTTC CASRTGGQHYGYTF
few TRBJ1-3 TRBV6-5 TRBD1 TGTGCCAGCAGTTACGACAGGGATCTTAGAAACACCATATATTTT CASSYDRDLRNTIYF
- TRBJ2-2 TRBV5-4 TRBD1 TGTGCCAGCAGCAAGGGCGGGACAGGGGTCACCGGGGAGCTGTTTTTT CASSKGGTGVTGELFF
- TRBJ1-1 TRBV11-2 - TGTGCCAGCAGCACGCCGGACAGCACTGAAGCTTTCTTT CASSTPDSTEAFF
- TRBJ2-1 TRBV7-8 - TGTGCCAGCAGCTTAGGCTGGGCAGGGGGGCCAAATGAGCAGTTCTTC CASSLGWAGGPNEQFF
- TRBJ1-2 TRBV6-5 TRBD1 TGTGCCAGCAGTTACTCGATTGACAGGGGCCATGGCTACACCTTC CASSYSIDRGHGYTF
once TRBJ2-1 TRBV10-3 TRBD2 TGTGCCATCAGTGAGGGACGGAGCGGGGGGGCCAATGAGCAGTTCTTC CAISEGRSGGANEQFF
- TRBJ2-3 TRBV3-1/TRBV3-2 TRBD2 TGTGCCAGCAGCCACATGAGTAGCGGGGGCACAGATACGCAGTATTTT CASSHMSSGGTDTQYF
- TRBJ1-2 TRBV7-9 - TGTGCCAGCAGCGAGACAGAATCTTGGTATGGCTACACCTTC CASSETESWYGYTF
once TRBJ2-6 TRBV27 TRBD1 TGTGCCAGCAGTTTCCAGGGGGCATTTGGGGCCAACGTCCTGACTTTC CASSFQGAFGANVLTF
- TRBJ1-4 TRBV6-1 - TGTGCCAGCAGTGAACGAGGGGAGGCGAATGAAAAACTGTTTTTT CASSERGEANEKLFF
- TRBJ1-2 TRBV9 - TGTGCCAGCACGGATGGTGGGGGAGGATATGGCTACACCTTC CASTDGGGGYGYTF
- TRBJ1-1 TRBV3-1/TRBV3-2 TRBD1 TGTGCCAGCCATACAGGGGGCAACACTGAAGCTTTCTTT CASHTGGNTEAFF
- TRBJ1-5 TRBV7-2 - TGTGCCAGCAGCCTTATCGCCCACGGGGGGGGAGGATCGCCCCAGCATTTT CASSLIAHGGGGSPQHF
- TRBJ2-5 TRBV5-6 - TGTGCCAGCAGCTTGTCTCTAGAGACCCAGTACTTC CASSLSLETQYF
- TRBJ2-3 TRBV5-1 TRBD1 TGCGCCAGCCGACGGACAGGTAGCACAGATACGCAGTATTTT CASRRTGSTDTQYF
- TRBJ2-2 TRBV19 - TGTGCCAGCAGGCTCCGGGGACACGTCGAGCTGTTTTTT CASRLRGHVELFF